A selection of T cell receptor beta chains follows, all from one sample in a study of blood T cell repertoires in COVID-19. This table comes from immunoSEQ multiplex PCR, and its TCRdb copy is limited to in-frame clones, with some not included. Of about 350,000 clones listed, over 80% are singletons. Material for sequencing was peripheral blood. The source of these receptors is a woman aged 50 to 60 with COVID-19, enrolled during active disease. Both conserved end residues are part of each CDR3. A D gene is named only where the DNA matches it firmly. The size field is filled for only some rows; it gives once, few, many or a size class.

D gene	clone size	V gene	J gene	CDR3 length	CDR3 DNA	CDR3 protein
.	.	TRBV12-3/TRBV12-4	TRBJ2-3	11	TGTGCCAGCAGTTTCAGAGATACGCAGTATTTT	CASSFRDTQYF
TRBD1	.	TRBV10-3	TRBJ2-7	14	TGTGCCATCAGTGAAGACAGGGGGTCAGAAGAGCAGTACTTC	CAISEDRGSEEQYF
.	.	TRBV3-1/TRBV3-2	TRBJ1-1	15	TGTGCCAGCAGCCAGGCCGGACGGCGGGTCACTGAAGCTTTCTTT	CASSQAGRRVTEAFF
TRBD1	.	TRBV6-6	TRBJ2-1	14	TGTGCCAGCAGTTACTGGGACAGCAACAATGAGCAGTTCTTC	CASSYWDSNNEQFF
.	.	TRBV19	TRBJ1-2	13	TGTGCCAGTAAAAACCGGGATTCTCGTGGCTACACCTTC	CASKNRDSRGYTF
TRBD1	few	TRBV30	TRBJ2-7	13	TGTGCCTGGACAGGACAGGGGATGGGGGAGCAGTACTTC	CAWTGQGMGEQYF
.	.	TRBV6-2/TRBV6-3	TRBJ1-1	15	TGTGCCAGCAGCCCCCCTTGGACTATCGGGGCTGAAGCTTTCTTT	CASSPPWTIGAEAFF
TRBD1	.	TRBV10-3	TRBJ1-1	15	TGTGCCATCAGTGAGCCCGGGACAGGGTCCACTGAAGCTTTCTTT	CAISEPGTGSTEAFF
.	.	TRBV4-2	TRBJ1-6	16	TGTGCCAGCAGCCAAGCCCCGACAGCCGATAATTCACCCCTCCACTTT	CASSQAPTADNSPLHF
TRBD2	.	TRBV5-1	TRBJ2-2	16	TGCGCCAGCAGCTTGGGACTAGCGGGAGGAACCGGGGAGCTGTTTTTT	CASSLGLAGGTGELFF
TRBD2	.	TRBV6-2/TRBV6-3	TRBJ2-7	20	TGTGCCAGCAGTTATCTTATTCGGTTCTTAGCGGGAGGACCTTCATACGAGCAGTACTTC	CASSYLIRFLAGGPSYEQYF
.	.	TRBV7-3	TRBJ2-1	16	TGTGCCAGCAGCTTACGTGGCGGACTCTCCTACAATGAGCAGTTCTTC	CASSLRGGLSYNEQFF
TRBD1	.	TRBV19	TRBJ2-4	13	TGTGCCAGTAGGACCACAGGGGAAAACATTCAGTACTTC	CASRTTGENIQYF
.	.	TRBV6-2/TRBV6-3	TRBJ1-5	15	TGTGCCAGCAGTTACTCGAACACCTGGAATCAGCCCCAGCATTTT	CASSYSNTWNQPQHF
TRBD1	.	TRBV18	TRBJ2-7	15	TGTGCCAGCTCACCAGCCGGGACAGGGGGTCACGAGCAGTACTTC	CASSPAGTGGHEQYF
.	.	TRBV29-1	TRBJ2-1	16	TGCAGCGTTGAGACCGCTCTACCGAGGGCCTACAATGAGCAGTTCTTC	CSVETALPRAYNEQFF
.	.	TRBV19	TRBJ1-1	14	TGTGCCAGTAGTACAGAGCGGGTGAACACTGAAGCTTTCTTT	CASSTERVNTEAFF
.	.	TRBV10-3	TRBJ1-1	14	TGTGCCATCAGTGGGGCTACCGGGAACACTGAAGCTTTCTTT	CAISGATGNTEAFF
TRBD2	.	TRBV19	TRBJ2-1	15	TGTGCCAGTAGGGCCAAGACTAGCGGGGGGAATGAGCAGTTCTTC	CASRAKTSGGNEQFF
.	.	TRBV3-1/TRBV3-2	TRBJ2-1	13	TGTGCCAGCAAAGGGAGCTCCTACAATGAGCAGTTCTTC	CASKGSSYNEQFF
.	.	TRBV19	TRBJ1-5	16	TGTGCCAGTAGCCCCCTAGACAGCCCCTTCAATCAGCCCCAGCATTTT	CASSPLDSPFNQPQHF
.	.	TRBV20-1	TRBJ1-2	12	TGCAGTGCTAGTACAGGGAGTCCTGGCTACACCTTC	CSASTGSPGYTF
TRBD1	.	TRBV4-3	TRBJ2-7	14	TGCGCCAGCAGCCAGTGGACAGGGGGCAACGAGCAGTACTTC	CASSQWTGGNEQYF
TRBD1	.	TRBV19	TRBJ1-4	19	TGTGCCAGTAGTACCGGACAGGGGGCGAGGGCCCGTCCTAATGAAAAACTGTTTTTT	CASSTGQGARARPNEKLFF
.	.	TRBV7-8	TRBJ1-1	14	TGTGCCAGCAGCCCCCTGGCAGGGTACACTGAAGCTTTCTTT	CASSPLAGYTEAFF
TRBD2	.	TRBV11-2	TRBJ2-2	15	TGTGCCATCCCGTACCGGGAGGGCGGAGCCGGGGAGCTGTTTTTT	CAIPYREGGAGELFF
.	.	TRBV5-1	TRBJ1-6	15	TGCGCCAGCAGTTCTCAGGATCCTTATAATTCACCCCTCCACTTT	CASSSQDPYNSPLHF
.	.	TRBV4-1	TRBJ2-5	15	TGCGCCAGCAGCCAAGCGGCGACAGGACGAGAGACCCAGTACTTC	CASSQAATGRETQYF